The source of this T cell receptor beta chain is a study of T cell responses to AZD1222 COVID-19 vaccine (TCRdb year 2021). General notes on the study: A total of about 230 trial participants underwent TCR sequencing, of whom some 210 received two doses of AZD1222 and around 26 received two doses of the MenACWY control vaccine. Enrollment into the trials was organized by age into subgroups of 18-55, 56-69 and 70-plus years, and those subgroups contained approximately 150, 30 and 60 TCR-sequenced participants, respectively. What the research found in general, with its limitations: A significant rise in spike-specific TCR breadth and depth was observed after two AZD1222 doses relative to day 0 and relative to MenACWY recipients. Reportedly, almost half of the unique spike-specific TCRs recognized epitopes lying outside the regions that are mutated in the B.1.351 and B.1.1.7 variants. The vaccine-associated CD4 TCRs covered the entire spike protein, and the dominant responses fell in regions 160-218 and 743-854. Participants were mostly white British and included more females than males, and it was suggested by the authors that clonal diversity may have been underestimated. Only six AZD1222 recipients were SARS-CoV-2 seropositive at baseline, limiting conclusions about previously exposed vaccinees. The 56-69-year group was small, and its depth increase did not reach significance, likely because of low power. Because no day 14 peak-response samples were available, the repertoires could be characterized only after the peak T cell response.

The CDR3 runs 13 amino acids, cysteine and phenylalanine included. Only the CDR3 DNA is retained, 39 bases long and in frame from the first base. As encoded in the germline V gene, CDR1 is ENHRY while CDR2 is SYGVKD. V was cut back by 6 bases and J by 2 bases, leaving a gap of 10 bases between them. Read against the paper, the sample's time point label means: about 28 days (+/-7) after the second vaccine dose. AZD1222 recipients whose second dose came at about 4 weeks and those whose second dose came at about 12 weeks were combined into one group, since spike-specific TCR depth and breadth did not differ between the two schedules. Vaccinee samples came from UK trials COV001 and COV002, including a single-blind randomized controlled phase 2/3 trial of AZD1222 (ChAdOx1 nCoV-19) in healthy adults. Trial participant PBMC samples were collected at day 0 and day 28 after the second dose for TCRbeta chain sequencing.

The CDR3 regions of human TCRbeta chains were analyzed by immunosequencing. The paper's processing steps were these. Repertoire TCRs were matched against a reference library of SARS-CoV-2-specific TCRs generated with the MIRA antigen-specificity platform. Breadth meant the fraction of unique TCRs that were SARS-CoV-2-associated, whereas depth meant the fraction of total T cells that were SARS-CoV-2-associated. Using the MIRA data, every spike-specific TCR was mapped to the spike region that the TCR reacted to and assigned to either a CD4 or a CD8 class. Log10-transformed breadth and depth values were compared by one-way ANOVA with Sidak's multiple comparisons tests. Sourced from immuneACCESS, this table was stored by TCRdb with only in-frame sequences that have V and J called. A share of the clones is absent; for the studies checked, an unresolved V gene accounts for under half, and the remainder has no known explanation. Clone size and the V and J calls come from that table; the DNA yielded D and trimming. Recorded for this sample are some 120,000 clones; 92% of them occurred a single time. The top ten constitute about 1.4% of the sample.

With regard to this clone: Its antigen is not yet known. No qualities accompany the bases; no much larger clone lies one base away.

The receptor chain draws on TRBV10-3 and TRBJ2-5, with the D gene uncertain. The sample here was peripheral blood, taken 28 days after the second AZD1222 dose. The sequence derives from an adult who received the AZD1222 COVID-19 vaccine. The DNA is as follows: TGTGCCATCAGGGCGGCGCGACAAGAGACCCAGTACTTC. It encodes CAIRAARQETQYF.